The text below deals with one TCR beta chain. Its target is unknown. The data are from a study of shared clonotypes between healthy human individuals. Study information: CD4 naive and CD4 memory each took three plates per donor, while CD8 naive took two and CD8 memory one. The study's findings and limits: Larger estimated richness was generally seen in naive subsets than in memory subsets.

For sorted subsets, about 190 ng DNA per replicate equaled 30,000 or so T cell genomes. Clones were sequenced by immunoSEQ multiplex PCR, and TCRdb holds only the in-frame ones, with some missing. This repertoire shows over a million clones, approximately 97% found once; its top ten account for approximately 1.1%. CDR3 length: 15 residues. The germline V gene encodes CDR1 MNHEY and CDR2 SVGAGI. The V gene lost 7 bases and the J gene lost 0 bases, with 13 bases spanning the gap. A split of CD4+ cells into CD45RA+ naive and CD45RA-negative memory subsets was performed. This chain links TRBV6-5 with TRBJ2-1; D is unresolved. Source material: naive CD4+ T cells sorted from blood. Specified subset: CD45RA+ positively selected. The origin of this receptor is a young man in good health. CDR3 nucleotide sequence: TGTGCCAGCAATATACTCCCGAGCTCCTACAATGAGCAGTTCTTC. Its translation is CASNILPSSYNEQFF.